This entry describes one T cell receptor (beta chain). Its antigen is still unknown. This CDR3 has 13 amino acids. V lost 1 base, J lost 5 bases, and 1 base stayed unmatched. CDR1 and CDR2 (germline): MNHEY, SVGAGI. PCR employed 60 Vbeta and 13 Jbeta primers. Using immunoSEQ multiplex PCR, the repertoire was profiled, and TCRdb retains in-frame clones only, with some absent. The table includes 100,000 or so clones, around 80% detected once. The sample comes from a study of cytomegalovirus exposure and HLA in healthy donors. Looking at the study overall: One earlier analysis, a look at about 179 million T cells, found 117 million unique TCR beta sequences. The study, taken as a whole, reports: Owing to their indistinguishability, certain V segments, notably TRBV6-2 and TRBV6-3, were excluded. It was only CMV serostatus that was available as immune exposure information.

This chain uses TRBV6-5 with TRBJ2-5; 7 nucleotides match TRBD1. This receptor was identified in a young woman in good health and CMV-seronegative. Input material: PBMCs. The CDR3 spells CASSYWDSETQYF. For the CDR3, the DNA is TGTGCCAGCAGTTACTGGGACAGCGAGACCCAGTACTTC.